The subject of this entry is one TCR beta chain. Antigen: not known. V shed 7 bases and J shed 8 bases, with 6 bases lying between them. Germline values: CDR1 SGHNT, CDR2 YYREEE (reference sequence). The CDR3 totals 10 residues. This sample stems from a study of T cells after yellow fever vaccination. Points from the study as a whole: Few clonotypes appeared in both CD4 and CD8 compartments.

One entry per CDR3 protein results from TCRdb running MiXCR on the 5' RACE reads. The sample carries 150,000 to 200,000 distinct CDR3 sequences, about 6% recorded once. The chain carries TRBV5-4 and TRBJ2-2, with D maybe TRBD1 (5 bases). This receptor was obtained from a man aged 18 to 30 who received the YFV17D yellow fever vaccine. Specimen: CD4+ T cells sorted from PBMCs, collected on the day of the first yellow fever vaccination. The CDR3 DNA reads TGTGCCAGCGGACAAGGGGAGCTGTTTTTT. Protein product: CASGQGELFF.